This TCR beta chain was obtained from a study of blood T cell repertoires in COVID-19. Study details: The United States, Italy and Spain were the sources of the acute and convalescent COVID-19 samples. T cells, B-cell-depleted T cells, or PBMCs supplied cDNA or gDNA.

Per the germline V gene, CDR1 is LNHDA and CDR2 is SQIVND (reference sequence). The CDR3 loop spans 17 amino acids. The junction had 12 bases not matched to a gene; V was cut back by 1 base and J by 5 bases. Original handling: From reference gene primer amplification, estimates of nucleated cell counts were derived. Some clones are missing from TCRdb's copy, which holds only in-frame ones; the method was immunoSEQ multiplex PCR. D and trimming come from the DNA, and the V and J calls and clone size come from that table. The table lists roughly 50,000 clones, about 86% of them singletons. This clone was recorded once.

The source material was peripheral blood. The chain has TRBV19 and TRBJ2-7; TRBD2 aligns across 9 bases. The source is a man in his 70s with active COVID-19. CDR3 protein: CASSIGDSGGPRDEQYF. The CDR3, as DNA: TGTGCCAGTAGTATAGGCGACAGCGGGGGGCCTCGGGACGAGCAGTACTTC.